The present T cell receptor beta chain was sequenced within a study of fetal regulatory T cell absence and autoimmunity. J gave up 0 bases and V 5 bases, and 8 bases lay outside the gene matches. Germline V CDR1 and CDR2: SEHNR, FQNEAQ (reference sequence). This CDR3 region has 17 residues. Study-wide results and caveats: TRB gene family usage was broadly similar in cord blood and pancreas.

Remarks on this clone: Its antigen is still unknown.

Profiled with immunoSEQ multiplex PCR; TCRdb holds only in-frame clones, not every one. The sample consists of 95,000 to 100,000 clones, about two thirds of them appearing once. The sequenced sample consisted of pancreas tissue. V and J are TRBV7-9 and TRBJ1-4, with 8 bases identical to TRBD1. The sequence was obtained from a male donor with IPEX syndrome. The DNA of the CDR3 is TGTGCCAGCAGCGCCGGGACAGGCATTGCAACTAATGAAAAACTGTTTTTT. Translated, it gives CASSAGTGIATNEKLFF.